Presented here are 27 T cell receptor beta chains from one specimen sequenced in a study of OX40 agonist ivuxolimab in advanced cancers. The protocol was immunoSEQ multiplex PCR, while the TCRdb copy is restricted to in-frame clones and leaves out a portion. This repertoire shows approximately 50,000 clones, 79% found once; its top ten account for roughly 2.5%. Here the sequenced sample was CD4+ or CD8+ T cells sorted from blood, taken in a trial of the OX40 agonist ivuxolimab. The receptors come from an adult with an advanced solid tumor such as melanoma, head and neck, liver or kidney cancer.

The chain combines TRBV6-5 with TRBJ2-7, with TRBD1 identical over 8 bases. Unmatched junction bases numbered 7, after V lost 5 bases and J lost 4 bases. Germline V gives CDR1 MNHEY, CDR2 SVGAGI. CDR3 length equals 14 residues. This chain's CDR3 is CASSATGGLYEQYF. CDR3 nucleotide sequence: TGTGCCAGCAGTGCTACAGGGGGGTTATACGAGCAGTACTTC.

J is TRBJ1-1 and V is TRBV7-9; D not certain. Germline loops: CDR1 SEHNR, CDR2 FQNEAQ (reference sequence). Trimming left V 1 base short and J 10 bases short, with 10 bases between. The CDR3 is made up of 12 amino acids. The CDR3 region has the DNA TGTGCCAGCAGCTTAGAACCAGTGGGAGCTTTCTTT. The encoded protein is CASSLEPVGAFF.

The V and J genes are TRBV5-6 and TRBJ2-5, with D perhaps TRBD1 (6 bases). The CDR3 is made up of 14 amino acids. In germline, CDR1 is SGHDT, CDR2 YYEEEE. Trimming removed 3 bases at V and 4 bases at J, with 13 bases between. This chain's CDR3 is CASSSQTGLETQYF. For the CDR3, the DNA is TGTGCCAGCAGCTCGCAAACAGGGTTAGAGACCCAGTACTTC.

The V call is TRBV5-1, the J call TRBJ2-5, with D uncertain. Per germline, CDR1 SGHRS and CDR2 YFSETQ. CDR3 length equals 14 residues. V gave up 1 base and J gave up 2 bases, with 9 bases separating them. This chain's CDR3 is CASSLPLQQETQYF. The DNA of the CDR3 is TGCGCCAGCAGCTTGCCTCTCCAGCAAGAGACCCAGTACTTC.

V gene TRBV4-1 combines with J gene TRBJ1-6; no reliable D call. This CDR3 contains 16 residues. Trimming removed 4 bases at V and 9 bases at J, with 19 bases between. The V gene's germline CDR1 is MGHRA and CDR2 YSYEKL. Here the CDR3 DNA reads TGCGCCAGCAGCCGAAATGATTCTCCAGGTTCTTCACCCCTCCACTTT. Amino acid sequence: CASSRNDSPGSSPLHF.

This clone was found a few times. This chain connects TRBV19 to TRBJ1-5, with 8 bases matching TRBD1. Per the germline V gene, CDR1 is LNHDA and CDR2 is SQIVND (reference sequence). Germline trimming cut 1 base from V and 8 bases from J; bases unmatched to any gene: 16. The CDR3 runs to 18 residues. CDR3 nucleotides: TGTGCCAGTAGTATAGCCCCGGCAGGGGGCAACAGTAGGAAGCCCCAGCATTTT. This translates into CASSIAPAGGNSRKPQHF.

The chain recombines TRBV7-9 with TRBJ2-5; no firm D call. Trimming shortened V by 2 bases and J by 3 bases, and 4 bases separated the two germline ends. The CDR3 has 12 residues. Germline CDR1 SEHNR, CDR2 FQNEAQ (reference sequence). Written as DNA, the CDR3 is TGTGCCAGCAGCTTACGGGAAGAGACCCAGTACTTC. Encoded protein: CASSLREETQYF. Full variable domain (remainder filled in from reference TRBV7-9 and TRBJ2-5): DTGVSQNPRHKITKRGQNVTFRCDPISEHNRLYWYRQTLGQGPEFLTYFQNEAQLEKSRLLSDRFSAERPKGSFSTLEIQRTEQGDSAMYLCASSLREETQYFGPGTRLLVL.

The V and J genes are TRBV2 and TRBJ1-1; TRBD1 matches at 7 bases. V dropped 0 bases and J dropped 4; count of bases not matched to a gene: 17. The CDR3 contains 19 residues. Per germline, CDR1 SNHLY and CDR2 FYNNEI. The CDR3 sequence: CASSEALRGPGYRSTEAFF. The CDR3, as DNA: TGTGCCAGCAGTGAAGCGTTGAGGGGGCCAGGGTACCGGTCCACTGAAGCTTTCTTT.

The V and J genes are TRBV7-9 and TRBJ2-5, with 9 bases lining up with TRBD2. Germline-derived CDR1 and CDR2 are SEHNR and FQNEAQ (reference sequence). Trimming cost V 1 base and J 5 bases; bases outside gene matches: 11. The CDR3 has 17 residues. The CDR3 loop is CASSLEASGALGETQYF. CDR3 in DNA: TGTGCCAGCAGCTTAGAGGCTAGCGGGGCCCTGGGGGAGACCCAGTACTTC.

The chain links TRBV6-1 to TRBJ1-2; 7 bases agree with TRBD1. J lost 2 bases, V lost 6 bases, and 3 bases had no gene match. The germline V gene encodes CDR1 MNHNS and CDR2 SASEGT. The CDR3 is 13 amino acids. The CDR3 DNA follows: TGTGCCAGCAGGGAACAGGGGAACTATGGCTACACCTTC. This encodes CASREQGNYGYTF.

The chain carries TRBV25-1 and TRBJ1-1; D is unresolved. The germline V gene encodes CDR1 MGHDK and CDR2 SYGVNS. V gave up 6 bases and J gave up 1 base, with 12 bases separating them. This CDR3 is 14 amino acids long. CDR3: CASSPAGRNTEAFF. The CDR3 DNA reads TGTGCCAGCAGCCCCGCCGGGAGGAACACTGAAGCTTTCTTT. Complete variable domain (other parts from reference TRBV25-1 and TRBJ1-1): EADIYQTPRYLVIGTGKKITLECSQTMGHDKMYWYQQDPGMELHLIHYSYGVNSTEKGDLSSESTVSRIRTEHFPLTLESARPSHTSQYLCASSPAGRNTEAFFGQGTRLTVV.

The chain uses TRBV5-1 and TRBJ2-7; D may be TRBD2 (6 bases). The germline gives CDR1 SGHRS, CDR2 YFSETQ. V was cut by 2 bases and J by 0 bases, with 9 bases left in between. The CDR3 length is 14 residues. The CDR3 loop reads CASSFGGSSYEQYF. The CDR3 coding sequence is TGCGCCAGCAGCTTTGGAGGGAGCTCCTACGAGCAGTACTTC.

The chain has TRBV5-1 and TRBJ2-3; no reliable D call. Germline CDR1 and CDR2: SGHRS and YFSETQ. Trimming removed 4 bases at V and 4 bases at J, with 10 bases between. The CDR3 runs 13 residues. CDR3 amino acids: CASSLMVSDTQYF. Here the CDR3 DNA reads TGCGCCAGCAGCCTTATGGTTTCAGATACGCAGTATTTT.

The CDR3 is CASSFPYQPQHF. CDR3 DNA: TGTGCCAGCAGTTTCCCCTATCAGCCCCAGCATTTT. This chain joins TRBV27 and TRBJ1-5, with D unclear. This CDR3 spans 12 amino acids. V dropped 3 bases and J dropped 5 bases, with 5 bases sitting between them. CDR1 is MNHEY and CDR2 is SMNVEV in the germline V gene (reference sequence).

The V and J genes are TRBV7-2 and TRBJ1-1; no clear D. Looked up from germline, CDR1 is SGHTA and CDR2 is FQGNSA. Between the trimmed V and J ends, which lost 5 bases and 3 bases, there was a span of 13 bases. The CDR3 covers 14 residues. The CDR3 reads CASSPSPRYTEAFF. CDR3 DNA sequence: TGTGCCAGCAGCCCGTCCCCCAGGTACACTGAAGCTTTCTTT.

Only one count was recorded for this clone. The V and J genes are TRBV6-1 and TRBJ1-2, with 7 bases identical to TRBD1. This CDR3 has 14 residues. Trimming took 5 bases from V and 8 from J; bases not matched to a gene: 11. Germline V gene data show CDR1 as MNHNS and CDR2 as SASEGT. CDR3 nucleotide sequence: TGTGCCAGCAGTCTAATGGGAGGGGACAGCGGCTACACCTTC. It is translated as CASSLMGGDSGYTF.

The gene calls are TRBV4-2 and TRBJ2-7; D unresolved. From germline, CDR1 is LGHNA and CDR2 YNFKEQ. The CDR3 consists of 13 residues. Trimming pared 0 bases from V and 2 bases from J, leaving 5 bases between. The CDR3: CASSQDIAYEQYF. Here the CDR3 DNA reads TGTGCCAGCAGCCAAGATATCGCCTACGAGCAGTACTTC.

V gene TRBV6-1 combines with J gene TRBJ2-4; D is possibly TRBD2 (5 bases). CDR3 length: 15 residues. With 5 bases removed from V and 3 bases from J, the gap between germline ends came to 14 bases. CDR1 MNHNS and CDR2 SASEGT come from the germline V gene. The DNA for the CDR3 is TGTGCCAGCAGTTCGGGGTTTTTTGACAAAAACATTCAGTACTTC. Protein product: CASSSGFFDKNIQYF.

This sequence joins TRBV29-1 and TRBJ1-1; D may be TRBD1 (6 bases). This CDR3 contains 13 residues. Per the germline V gene, CDR1 is SQVTM and CDR2 is ANQGSEA. The ends were cut back, 5 bases at V and 5 bases at J, with 15 bases in the middle. The CDR3 loop reads CSVKRGARTEAFF. The CDR3 bases are TGCAGCGTTAAGAGGGGGGCGAGAACTGAAGCTTTCTTT.

The chain uses TRBV13 and TRBJ2-7; D is perhaps TRBD2 (5 bases). The CDR3 has 14 amino acids. Germline CDR1 and CDR2: PRHDT and FYEKMQ (reference sequence). With 5 bases removed from V and 3 bases from J, the gap between germline ends came to 14 bases. CDR3 DNA: TGTGCCAGCAGCGACCGACCGGGGAGCTACGAGCAGTACTTC. Translation gives CASSDRPGSYEQYF.

CDR3 DNA sequence: TGTGCCAGCAGCTTAAGGGAAGATCAGCCCCAGCATTTT. Translating it yields CASSLREDQPQHF. The chain uses TRBV11-2 and TRBJ1-5; the D is unclear. V was shortened by 2 bases and J by 5 bases, with 7 bases between the two germline ends. CDR1 is SGHAT and CDR2 is FQNNGV in the germline V gene. The CDR3 has 13 amino acids.

This clone came up a few times. The chain combines TRBV7-2 with TRBJ2-5; 8 bases line up with TRBD1. CDR3 size: 15 residues. V shed 4 bases and J 3 bases; nucleotides not matched to a gene: 7. Germline CDR1 SGHTA, CDR2 FQGNSA. The CDR3 here is CASSSNRGSEETQYF. The CDR3 coding sequence is TGTGCCAGCAGCTCCAACAGGGGGTCTGAAGAGACCCAGTACTTC.

J is TRBJ2-1 and V is TRBV5-1; tentative D call: TRBD2 (6 bases). CDR1 SGHRS and CDR2 YFSETQ come from the germline V gene. Trimming removed 3 bases at V and 5 bases at J, with 12 bases between. The CDR3 has 14 amino acids. Here the CDR3 reads CASSSPGLHNEQFF. CDR3 nucleotides: TGCGCCAGCAGCTCTCCGGGACTCCACAATGAGCAGTTCTTC.

This chain uses TRBV6-1 with TRBJ1-4, with TRBD1 matching over 9 bases. With 5 bases clipped from V and 3 bases from J, the junction kept 4 bases outside the gene matches. Per germline, CDR1 MNHNS and CDR2 SASEGT. This CDR3 comprises 15 residues. CDR3 amino acids: CASSNRGPSNEKLFF. The CDR3 DNA reads TGTGCCAGCAGTAACAGGGGGCCCTCTAATGAAAAACTGTTTTTT.

The genes are TRBV9 and TRBJ1-5; TRBD1 matches 9 bases. Germline V gene lookup returns CDR1 SGDLS and CDR2 YYNGEE. Germline trimming cut 3 bases from V and 4 bases from J; bases unmatched to any gene: 5. The CDR3 runs 15 residues. The CDR3: CASSAGTGMNQPQHF. CDR3 nucleotides: TGTGCCAGCAGCGCCGGGACAGGGATGAATCAGCCCCAGCATTTT. Full variable domain (missing parts from reference TRBV9 and TRBJ1-5): DSGVTQTPKHLITATGQRVTLRCSPRSGDLSVYWYQQSLDQGLQFLIQYYNGEERAKGNILERFSAQQFPDLHSELNLSSLELGDSALYFCASSAGTGMNQPQHFGDGTRLSIL.

This clone appeared a single time. The V call is TRBV19, the J call TRBJ1-1; possibly TRBD1 for D (5 bases). Trimming stripped 7 bases from V and 3 bases from J, with 15 bases between. CDR3 length: 14 amino acids. Germline V lookup: CDR1 LNHDA, CDR2 SQIVND (reference sequence). The CDR3 nucleotides are TGTGCCAGTACTCATCGGGGGGAGGACACTGAAGCTTTCTTT. Its translation is CASTHRGEDTEAFF.

This chain links TRBV6-5 with TRBJ2-5, with 7 bases that match TRBD2. CDR1 is MNHEY, CDR2 SVGAGI, per germline. The CDR3 loop spans 13 amino acids. J was trimmed by 5 bases and V by 8 bases; bases with no gene match: 8. Here the CDR3 reads CASVLGGSETQYF. The CDR3 DNA reads as TGTGCCAGCGTCCTCGGGGGGTCTGAGACCCAGTACTTC.